This TCR beta chain was retrieved from a study of blood T cell repertoires in COVID-19. The protocol was immunoSEQ multiplex PCR, while the TCRdb copy is restricted to in-frame clones and leaves out a portion. The data contain 300,000 to 350,000 clones, 85% to 90% of them singletons. From germline, CDR1 is SQVTM and CDR2 ANQGSEA. The CDR3 totals 15 residues. Between the trimmed V and J ends, which lost 3 bases and 3 bases, there was a span of 17 bases. Sequences were obtained from peripheral blood. V gene TRBV29-1 combines with J gene TRBJ1-1, with D possibly matching TRBD1 (6 bases). The sequence was collected from a woman in her seventies with COVID-19, enrolled during active disease. The CDR3 bases are TGCAGCGTTGAGGAGCGGCAGGGGATATACACTGAAGCTTTCTTT. Its translation is CSVEERQGIYTEAFF.